These T cell receptor beta chains were read from a single sample in a study of Graves' ophthalmopathy and Graves' hyperthyroidism. TCRdb recomputed calls from the multiplex PCR reads with MiXCR, one row per CDR3 protein. The top ten clones hold roughly 1.5% of a sample with roughly 400,000 distinct CDR3 sequences, approximately 20% of them seen once. The sequencing input was peripheral blood. These receptors were obtained from a woman aged 18-29 years with Graves' ophthalmopathy. Each CDR3 is given with its conserved first and last residue. Clone size, where shown, is once, few, many, or a class for clones that have expanded.

v_gene: TRBV12-3/TRBV12-4
abundance: .
CDR3aa: CASSLGSIGTGELFF

v_gene: TRBV11-3
abundance: .
CDR3aa: CASSLGASGGDTF

v_gene: TRBV18
abundance: many
CDR3aa: CASSPGALNQPQHF

v_gene: TRBV28
abundance: many
CDR3aa: CASRGQGGYKEQYF

v_gene: TRBV5-1
abundance: many
CDR3aa: CASSGGQGNPEAFF

v_gene: TRBV12-3/TRBV12-4
abundance: many
CDR3aa: CASRQGLRHYGYTF

v_gene: TRBV6-5
abundance: many
CDR3aa: CASSRVGTGAAFGTNTIYF

v_gene: TRBV7-2
abundance: many
CDR3aa: CASSYVLQETQYF

v_gene: TRBV30
abundance: .
CDR3aa: CAWSRQGPYEQYF

v_gene: TRBV7-2
abundance: many
CDR3aa: CASSWGQGDTIYF

v_gene: TRBV7-3
abundance: many
CDR3aa: CASSPGTSGNTIYF

v_gene: TRBV6-5
abundance: many
CDR3aa: CASSYSTPGNYGYTF

v_gene: TRBV27
abundance: many
CDR3aa: CASSLSSLAGAYEQYF

v_gene: TRBV6-5
abundance: many
CDR3aa: CASSFGVSYEQYF

v_gene: TRBV12-3/TRBV12-4
abundance: many
CDR3aa: CASSPGSGMSTEAFF

v_gene: TRBV11-1
abundance: many
CDR3aa: CASSLILVPTRSYNEQFF

v_gene: TRBV6-1
abundance: many
CDR3aa: CASSKPGTGNTEAFF

v_gene: TRBV27
abundance: many
CDR3aa: CASREETWNSPLHF

v_gene: TRBV12-5
abundance: .
CDR3aa: CASGLDSGEQYF

v_gene: TRBV6-2/TRBV6-3
abundance: many
CDR3aa: CASRPSGGTYEQYF

v_gene: TRBV12-3/TRBV12-4
abundance: many
CDR3aa: CASSLWEQVPYQETQYF

v_gene: TRBV28
abundance: .
CDR3aa: CASSSPLTESSYEQYF

v_gene: TRBV7-8
abundance: .
CDR3aa: CASSVLPGQGGDEQYF

v_gene: TRBV6-4
abundance: many
CDR3aa: CASRIGETDGPLGELFF

v_gene: TRBV29-1
abundance: many
CDR3aa: CSVEEEAGAVHEQYF

v_gene: TRBV7-9
abundance: many
CDR3aa: CASSLDLARETQYF

v_gene: TRBV30
abundance: .
CDR3aa: CAWSDPGIWAGNIQYF

v_gene: TRBV6-1
abundance: .
CDR3aa: CASRPGGYSNSPLHF

v_gene: TRBV19
abundance: many
CDR3aa: CASSQGQGARTEAFF

v_gene: TRBV12-3/TRBV12-4
abundance: many
CDR3aa: CASSLLGRENQPQHF

v_gene: TRBV28
abundance: many
CDR3aa: CASTERVTQDTEAFF

v_gene: TRBV12-3/TRBV12-4
abundance: many
CDR3aa: CASSRGRGSETQYF

v_gene: TRBV29-1
abundance: many
CDR3aa: CSVGWARGYTF

v_gene: TRBV12-3/TRBV12-4
abundance: .
CDR3aa: CASSLEAGASETQYF

v_gene: TRBV11-1
abundance: many
CDR3aa: CASTADLAGGDYEQYF

v_gene: TRBV6-5
abundance: many
CDR3aa: CASSYQGQKNYGYTF

v_gene: TRBV9
abundance: many
CDR3aa: CASSVVGWGPNTGELFF

v_gene: TRBV11-2
abundance: many
CDR3aa: CASSLKAGSTDTQYF

v_gene: TRBV4-3
abundance: many
CDR3aa: CASSQALSPGHSYEQYF

v_gene: TRBV12-3/TRBV12-4
abundance: many
CDR3aa: CASSLNGRSYEQYF

v_gene: TRBV10-3
abundance: once
CDR3aa: CAISTRSGETQYF

v_gene: TRBV15
abundance: .
CDR3aa: CATSRGTSGSQETQYF

v_gene: TRBV7-6
abundance: .
CDR3aa: CASSSLPAGGRVGELFF

v_gene: TRBV28
abundance: many
CDR3aa: CASSLGGLRAGELFF

v_gene: TRBV27
abundance: .
CDR3aa: CASREDRDSNQPQHF

v_gene: TRBV12-3/TRBV12-4
abundance: .
CDR3aa: CASSGNFYGYTF

v_gene: TRBV4-2
abundance: few
CDR3aa: CASSRNAVIYSPLHF

v_gene: TRBV5-5
abundance: many
CDR3aa: CASSLGQWVSNQPQHF

v_gene: TRBV5-1
abundance: many
CDR3aa: CASSPGLSVTFYEQYF

v_gene: TRBV20-1
abundance: many
CDR3aa: CSARTSGANYEQYF

v_gene: TRBV27
abundance: many
CDR3aa: CASSVRQGILQTQYF

v_gene: TRBV11-3
abundance: many
CDR3aa: CASSLDSGGEQYF

v_gene: TRBV5-1
abundance: many
CDR3aa: CASSPGTANTEAFF

v_gene: TRBV12-3/TRBV12-4
abundance: many
CDR3aa: CASSFHNTEAFF

v_gene: TRBV19
abundance: many
CDR3aa: CASTGTSYEQYF